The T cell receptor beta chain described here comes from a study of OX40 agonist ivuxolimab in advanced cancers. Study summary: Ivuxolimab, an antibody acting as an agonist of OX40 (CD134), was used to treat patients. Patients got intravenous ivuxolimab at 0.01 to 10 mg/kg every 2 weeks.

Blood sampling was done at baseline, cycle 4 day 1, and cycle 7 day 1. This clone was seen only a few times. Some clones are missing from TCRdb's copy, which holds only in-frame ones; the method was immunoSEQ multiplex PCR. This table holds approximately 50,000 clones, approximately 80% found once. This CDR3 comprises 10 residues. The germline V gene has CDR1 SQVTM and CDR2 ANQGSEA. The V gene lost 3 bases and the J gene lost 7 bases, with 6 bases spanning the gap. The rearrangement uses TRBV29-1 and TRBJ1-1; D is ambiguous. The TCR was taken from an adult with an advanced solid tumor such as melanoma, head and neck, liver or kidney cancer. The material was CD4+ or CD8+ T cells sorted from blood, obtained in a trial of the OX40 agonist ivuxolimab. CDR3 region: CSVDRHEAFF. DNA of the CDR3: TGCAGCGTTGACAGGCATGAAGCTTTCTTT.